The sequence of this T cell receptor beta chain was determined in a study of blood T cell repertoires in COVID-19. Here immunoSEQ multiplex PCR was the method, and the copy in TCRdb shows in-frame clones only, minus some. Among about 410,000 clones listed, roughly 85% were seen once. The sequence came from a woman in her 30s with active or convalescent COVID-19. Specimen: peripheral blood.

The CDR3 is CASTWGQGTGELFF. In nucleotides, the CDR3 is TGTGCCAGCACTTGGGGACAGGGCACCGGGGAGCTGTTTTTT. V and J are TRBV2 and TRBJ2-2; TRBD1 matches 9 bases. The germline V gene has CDR1 SNHLY and CDR2 FYNNEI. This CDR3 is 14 amino acids long. After removal of 7 bases from V and 4 bases from J, the junction contained 4 bases not matched to a gene.